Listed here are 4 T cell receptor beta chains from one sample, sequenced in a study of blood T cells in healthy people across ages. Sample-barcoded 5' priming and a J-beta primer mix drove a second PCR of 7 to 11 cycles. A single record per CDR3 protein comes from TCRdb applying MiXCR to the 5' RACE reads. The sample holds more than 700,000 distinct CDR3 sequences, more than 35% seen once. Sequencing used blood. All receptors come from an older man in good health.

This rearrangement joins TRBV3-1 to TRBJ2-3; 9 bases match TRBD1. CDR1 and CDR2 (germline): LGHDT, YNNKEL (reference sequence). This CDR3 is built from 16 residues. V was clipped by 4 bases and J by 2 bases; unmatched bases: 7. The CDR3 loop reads CASSPDRGRTTDTQYF. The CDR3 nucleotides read TGTGCCAGCAGCCCGGACAGGGGTCGGACCACAGATACGCAGTATTTT.

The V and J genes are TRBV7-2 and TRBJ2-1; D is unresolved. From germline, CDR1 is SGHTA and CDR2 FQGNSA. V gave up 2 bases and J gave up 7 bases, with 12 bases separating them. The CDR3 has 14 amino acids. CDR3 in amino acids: CASSLLVAGNEQFF. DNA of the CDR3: TGTGCCAGCAGCTTATTGGTAGCTGGTAATGAGCAGTTCTTC. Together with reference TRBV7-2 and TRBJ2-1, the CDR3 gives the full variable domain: GAGVSQSPSNKVTEKGKDVELRCDPISGHTALYWYRQSLGQGLEFLIYFQGNSAPDKSGLPSDRFSAERTGGSVSTLTIQRTQQEDSAVYLCASSLLVAGNEQFFGPGTRLTVL.

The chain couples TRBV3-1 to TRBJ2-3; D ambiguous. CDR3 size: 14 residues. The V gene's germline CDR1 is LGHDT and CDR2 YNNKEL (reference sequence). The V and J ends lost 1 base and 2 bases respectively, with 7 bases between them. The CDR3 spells CASSQVRDTDTQYF. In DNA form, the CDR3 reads TGTGCCAGCAGCCAAGTCCGCGACACAGATACGCAGTATTTT.

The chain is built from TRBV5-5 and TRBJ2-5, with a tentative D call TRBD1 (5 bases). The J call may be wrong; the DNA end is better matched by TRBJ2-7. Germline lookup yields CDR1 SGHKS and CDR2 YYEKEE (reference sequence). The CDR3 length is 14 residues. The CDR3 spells CASSLWGISNEQYF. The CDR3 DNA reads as TGTGCCAGCAGCTTGTGGGGCATATCTAACGAGCAGTACTTC.